What follows are 14 T cell receptor beta chains derived from one specimen sequenced in a study of shared clonotypes between healthy human individuals. The method was immunoSEQ multiplex PCR; TCRdb's version includes in-frame clones alone and lacks a portion of them. The sample contains about half a million clones, 75% to 85% of which appear only once. The sample taken for sequencing was PBMCs. The source is a woman in her thirties or forties in good health. Some clones in this sample may be carry-over from other donors' samples.

The rearrangement joins TRBV27 to TRBJ2-7; 10 bases are a match to TRBD1. V was clipped by 5 bases and J by 4 bases; unmatched bases: 5. The CDR3 length is 14 residues. Germline V CDR1 and CDR2: MNHEY, SMNVEV (reference sequence). In DNA, the CDR3 is TGTGCCAGCAGTACGGGACAGGGGAGATACGAGCAGTACTTC. Protein product: CASSTGQGRYEQYF.

The chain uses TRBV2 and TRBJ1-2, with 7 positions matching TRBD1. The CDR3 covers 13 residues. V lost 6 bases and J lost 4; bases outside the gene matches: 5. Germline CDR1 SNHLY, CDR2 FYNNEI. In DNA, the CDR3 is TGTGCCAGCAGCCTGGACAGGAGCTATGGCTACACCTTC. The encoded protein is CASSLDRSYGYTF.

The chain recombines TRBV2 with TRBJ1-1; D unclear. The CDR3 spans 13 residues. V gave up 6 bases and J gave up 6 bases, with 14 bases separating them. Germline assignment: CDR1 SNHLY and CDR2 FYNNEI. Here the CDR3 DNA reads TGTGCCAGCAGGACATCCCGTGGGGCTGAAGCTTTCTTT. It encodes CASRTSRGAEAFF.

The table lists this clone with a count of one. V is TRBV19 and J is TRBJ1-3; D is possibly TRBD1 (6 bases). The CDR3 covers 13 residues. CDR1 LNHDA and CDR2 SQIVND come from the germline V gene (reference sequence). The V gene lost 3 bases and the J gene lost 8 bases, with 11 bases spanning the gap. CDR3 sequence reads: CASSIWGLYTIYF. In DNA form, the CDR3 reads TGTGCCAGTAGTATTTGGGGGCTCTACACCATATATTTT.

The rearrangement links TRBV13 to TRBJ1-2; the match to TRBD1 covers 12 bases. After removal of 0 bases from V and 4 bases from J, the junction contained 9 bases not matched to a gene. This CDR3 is 18 amino acids long. Germline assignment: CDR1 PRHDT and CDR2 FYEKMQ (reference sequence). The CDR3 protein is CASSLGRGQGASSYGYTF. DNA for the CDR3: TGTGCCAGCAGCTTAGGGAGGGGACAGGGGGCGTCATCCTATGGCTACACCTTC.

The chain couples TRBV29-1 to TRBJ2-3; 7 positions match TRBD1. CDR1 is SQVTM and CDR2 is ANQGSEA in the germline V gene. The CDR3 length is 13 residues. The J segment lost 3 bases and the V segment lost 3 bases, leaving 3 bases of the junction unmatched. The CDR3 nucleotides read TGCAGCGTTGATGAGGGGGCAACAGATACGCAGTATTTT. It codes for CSVDEGATDTQYF.

The V and J genes are TRBV28 and TRBJ2-5; TRBD1 or TRBD2 may be the D gene (5 bases each). Per the germline V gene, CDR1 is MDHEN and CDR2 is SYDVKM. Trimming left V 6 bases short and J 7 bases short, with 21 bases between. The CDR3 loop spans 15 amino acids. CDR3 DNA sequence: TGTGCCAGCAGCCCCGGGACGCACGAACGGGGGACCCAGTACTTC. The encoded protein is CASSPGTHERGTQYF.

The J gene is TRBJ2-1, the V gene TRBV28; 7 bases map to TRBD2. The CDR3 is 15 amino acids. Trimming removed 7 bases from V and 6 bases from J; junction bases left unmatched: 12. Germline V gene lookup returns CDR1 MDHEN and CDR2 SYDVKM. The CDR3 DNA reads TGTGCCAGCAACATGGGGGGGGAGGGCCTCAATGAGCAGTTCTTC. Amino acid sequence: CASNMGGEGLNEQFF.

In DNA, the CDR3 is TGTGCCAGCAGCTTTTTGGGAATGAGCTCCTACAATGAGCAGTTCTTC. This encodes CASSFLGMSSYNEQFF. The V and J genes are TRBV7-6 and TRBJ2-1; no clear D gene. Trimming removed 3 bases from V and 0 bases from J, with 12 bases in between. The CDR3 sequence is 16 residues long. Germline V CDR1 and CDR2: SGHVS, FNYEAQ.

The chain uses TRBV5-1 and TRBJ1-2, with a tentative D call TRBD1 (5 bases). This CDR3 contains 15 residues. The V gene's germline CDR1 is SGHRS and CDR2 YFSETQ. The V end lost 5 bases, the J end lost 5 bases, and 19 bases lay between the germline ends. DNA for the CDR3: TGCGCCAGCAGGAGGGGCTTCGACTTTTATTATGGCTACACCTTC. Protein product: CASRRGFDFYYGYTF.

The J gene is TRBJ1-2, the V gene TRBV5-6; D gene ambiguous. The germline V and J ends were trimmed by 2 bases and 6 bases, with 8 bases remaining between them. The CDR3 runs 12 residues. Germline V lookup: CDR1 SGHDT, CDR2 YYEEEE. The CDR3 spells CASSFADNGYTF. Written as DNA, the CDR3 is TGTGCCAGCAGCTTCGCCGACAATGGCTACACCTTC.

The rearrangement joins TRBV7-9 to TRBJ2-7; D might be TRBD1 or TRBD2, each matching 5 bases. CDR3 length: 14 residues. Germline CDR1 and CDR2: SEHNR and FQNEAQ (reference sequence). The V and J ends lost 6 bases and 4 bases respectively, with 16 bases between them. The CDR3, as DNA: TGTGCCAGCAGGCACCGGGACGGATCTTACGAGCAGTACTTC. Translating it yields CASRHRDGSYEQYF.

This chain uses TRBV7-8 with TRBJ2-7, with D tentatively TRBD1 or TRBD2 (6 bases each). The CDR3 consists of 14 residues. Trimming stripped 6 bases from V and 1 base from J, with 13 bases between. The germline CDR1 and CDR2 sequences are SGHVS and FQNEAQ. The CDR3, as DNA: TGTGCCAGCAGAGGGGGACTTCAGTCCTACGAGCAGTACTTC. Its translation is CASRGGLQSYEQYF.

This clone has only one observation. The V call is TRBV28, the J call TRBJ2-1; D perhaps matches TRBD2 (5 bases). This CDR3 has 15 residues. V lost 3 bases and J lost 4, with 13 bases in between. Per the germline V gene, CDR1 is MDHEN and CDR2 is SYDVKM. The CDR3 region is CASSFTDFAYNEQFF. The CDR3 DNA sequence: TGTGCCAGCAGTTTCACGGACTTTGCGTACAATGAGCAGTTCTTC.